The clone carrying this TCR beta chain was seen a few times. The entry originates in a study of blood T cell repertoires in COVID-19. The wider study: From the United States, Italy and Spain came samples of acute and convalescent COVID-19. The analysed material was cDNA or gDNA that came from T cells, B-cell-depleted T cells, or PBMCs.

Looked up from germline, CDR1 is SGHVS and CDR2 is FNYEAQ. The CDR3 runs 12 residues. The V and J ends lost 10 bases and 10 bases, in that order; junction bases with no gene match: 8. Study processing details: Quantification of nucleated cells was approximated via reference gene primer amplification. The assay was immunoSEQ multiplex PCR, and TCRdb's table has in-frame clones only and misses some. From that table come the V and J calls and clone size; the DNA was used to work out D and trimming. Among over 45,000 clones, approximately 91% were seen once, and the ten largest hold roughly an eighth. V usage is TRBV7-6 and J usage is TRBJ1-1; 11 positions agree with TRBD1. This receptor was taken from a woman aged 60-75 years with active COVID-19. Sequenced sample: peripheral blood. CDR3 protein: CATLGGQGVAFF. The CDR3 region has the DNA TGTGCCACCCTGGGGGGACAGGGGGTAGCTTTCTTT.